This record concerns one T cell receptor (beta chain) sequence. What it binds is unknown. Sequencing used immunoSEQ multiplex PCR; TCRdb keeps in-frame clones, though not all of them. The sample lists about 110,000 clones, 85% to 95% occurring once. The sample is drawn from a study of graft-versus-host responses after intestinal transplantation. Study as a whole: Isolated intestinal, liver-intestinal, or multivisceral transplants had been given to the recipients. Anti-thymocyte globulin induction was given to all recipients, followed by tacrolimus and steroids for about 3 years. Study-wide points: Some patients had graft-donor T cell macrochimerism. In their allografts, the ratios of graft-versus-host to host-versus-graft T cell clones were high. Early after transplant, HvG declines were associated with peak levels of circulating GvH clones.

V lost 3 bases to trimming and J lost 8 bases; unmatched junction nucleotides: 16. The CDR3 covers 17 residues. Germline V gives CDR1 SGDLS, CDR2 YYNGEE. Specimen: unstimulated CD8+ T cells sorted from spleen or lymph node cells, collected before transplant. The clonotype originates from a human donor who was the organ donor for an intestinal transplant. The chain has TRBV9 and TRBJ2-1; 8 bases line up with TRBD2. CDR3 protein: CASSAEEPGLVPHEQFF. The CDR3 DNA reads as TGTGCCAGCAGCGCCGAGGAACCGGGACTAGTCCCCCATGAGCAGTTCTTC.